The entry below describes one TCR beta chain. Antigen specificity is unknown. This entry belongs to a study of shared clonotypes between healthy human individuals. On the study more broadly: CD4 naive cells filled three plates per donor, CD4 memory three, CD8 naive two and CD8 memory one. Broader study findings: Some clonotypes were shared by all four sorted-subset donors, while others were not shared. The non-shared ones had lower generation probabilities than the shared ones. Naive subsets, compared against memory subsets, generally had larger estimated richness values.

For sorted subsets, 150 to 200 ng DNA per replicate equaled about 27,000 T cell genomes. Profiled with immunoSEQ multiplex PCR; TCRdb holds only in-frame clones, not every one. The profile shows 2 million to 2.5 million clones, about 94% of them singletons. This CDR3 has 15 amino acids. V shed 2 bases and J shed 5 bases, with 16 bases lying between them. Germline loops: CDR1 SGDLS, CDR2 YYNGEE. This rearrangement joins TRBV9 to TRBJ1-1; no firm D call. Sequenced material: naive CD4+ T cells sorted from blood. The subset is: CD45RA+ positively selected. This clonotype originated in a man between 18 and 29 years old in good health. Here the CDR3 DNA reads TGTGCCAGCAGCGTGTCCCAGGAGGGCACGACTGAAGCTTTCTTT. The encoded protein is CASSVSQEGTTEAFF.